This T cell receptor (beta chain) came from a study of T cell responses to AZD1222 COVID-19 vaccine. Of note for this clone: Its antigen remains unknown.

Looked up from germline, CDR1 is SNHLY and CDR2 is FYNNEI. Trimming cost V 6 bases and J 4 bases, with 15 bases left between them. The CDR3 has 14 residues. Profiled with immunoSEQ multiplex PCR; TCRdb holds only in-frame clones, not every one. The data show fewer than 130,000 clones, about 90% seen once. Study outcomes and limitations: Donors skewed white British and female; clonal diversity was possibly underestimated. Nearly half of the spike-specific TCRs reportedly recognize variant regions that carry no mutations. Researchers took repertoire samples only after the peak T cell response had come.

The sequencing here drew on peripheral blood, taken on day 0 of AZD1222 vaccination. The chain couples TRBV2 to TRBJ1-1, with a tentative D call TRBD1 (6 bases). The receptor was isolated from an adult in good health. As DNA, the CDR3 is TGTGCCAGCAGGACCCAAGGGGGGCCCACTGAAGCTTTCTTT. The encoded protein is CASRTQGGPTEAFF.